Described below is a single TCR beta chain sequence and its context. No antigen is known for it. The data originate from a study of CD8+ T cells in alopecia areata. The overall study: Tofacitinib therapy lasting 6 to 18 months was followed by 6 months off drug.

Treatment of the sample: oral pan-JAK inhibitor, 5-10 mg twice daily. General study results and limits: For patients receiving tofacitinib, scalp clonality and expanded CD8+ clones among the top 100 significantly decreased. Lesional tissue from the scalp (especially in alopecia totalis/universalis) showed higher clonality than normal scalp. There was only one nonresponder, so it was unclear how baseline CD8+ expansion relates to response.

Germline lookup yields CDR1 SNHLY and CDR2 FYNNEI. The CDR3 has 14 amino acids. RNA was isolated and reverse transcribed to cDNA, the sequencing template. The assay was immunoSEQ multiplex PCR, and TCRdb's table has in-frame clones only and misses some. The sample includes about 110,000 clones, roughly 89% of them seen just once. This receptor was identified in a human donor with alopecia areata. The rearrangement links TRBV2 to TRBJ2-2; 7 bases map to TRBD2. Sequencing was performed on CD8+ T cells sorted from blood, taken at week 24, from a patient treated with tofacitinib. CDR3 amino acids: CVSGPPGGTGELFF. CDR3 DNA sequence: TGTGTCTCCGGGCCCCCGGGGGGCACCGGGGAGCTGTTTTTT.